This T cell receptor (beta chain) is drawn from a study of shared clonotypes between healthy human individuals. Study conclusions and caveats: An effect of sequencing depth on clonotype sharing among donors was expected.

A single count supports this clone. Antigen: not known. Germline values: CDR1 SNHLY, CDR2 FYNNEI. The CDR3 runs to 13 residues. V lost 4 bases to trimming and J lost 4 bases, with 11 bases between them. Splitting of each subset's genomic DNA was done evenly across several immunoSEQ plates. Original handling: With immunoSEQ giving junction-only sequences and no quality scores, filtering differed. Generated by immunoSEQ multiplex PCR, the TCRdb table keeps only in-frame clones and is missing some. V, J and clone size are taken as reported in that table, and D and trimming were inferred from the DNA itself. The table records over a million clones, around 82% of them present only once.

The chain uses TRBV2 and TRBJ2-7; D is possibly TRBD1 or TRBD2 (6 bases each). Sequencing was carried out using memory CD4+ T cells from PBMCs. As to subset: CD45RA-negative fraction. This sequence originates from a young man in good health. Some clones in this sample may be carry-over from other donors' samples. The CDR3 spells CASSVRGEYEQYF. The CDR3 DNA reads as TGTGCCAGCAGTGTAAGGGGGGAGTACGAGCAGTACTTC.